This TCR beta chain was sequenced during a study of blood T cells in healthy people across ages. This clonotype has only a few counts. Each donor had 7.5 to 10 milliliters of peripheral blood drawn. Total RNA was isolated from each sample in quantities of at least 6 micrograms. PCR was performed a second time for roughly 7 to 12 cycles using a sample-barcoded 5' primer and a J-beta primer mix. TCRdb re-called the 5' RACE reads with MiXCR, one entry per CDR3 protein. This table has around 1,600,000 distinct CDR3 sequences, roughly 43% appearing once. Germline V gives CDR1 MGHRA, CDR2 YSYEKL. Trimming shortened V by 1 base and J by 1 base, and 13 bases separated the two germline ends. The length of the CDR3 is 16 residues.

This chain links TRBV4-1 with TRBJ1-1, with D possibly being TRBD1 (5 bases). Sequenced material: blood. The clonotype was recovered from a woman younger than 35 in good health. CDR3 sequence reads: CASSQGGAKGNTEAFF. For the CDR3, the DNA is TGCGCCAGCAGCCAAGGAGGGGCCAAGGGGAACACTGAAGCTTTCTTT.